This T cell receptor beta chain was captured in a study of T cells after yellow fever vaccination. Study details: Any fraction with a low cell number was prepared using SMART-Seq v4 Ultra Low Input. Whole-study findings and limits: Within FACS-sorted repertoires, abundant clonotypes contaminating from the bulk population could be present. When the response was secondary, it was weaker but reached its peak faster, day 5 versus 15. Clones from primary vaccination mostly reappeared after the booster (around 96% CD4, about 88% CD8).

V lost 10 bases, J lost 7 bases, and 14 bases lay in between. The CDR3 covers 12 residues. Germline-derived CDR1 and CDR2 are SGHTA and FQGNSA. TCRdb called the 5' RACE reads again in MiXCR, with one record for every CDR3 protein. The sample comprises around 600,000 distinct CDR3 sequences, roughly an eighth of which are singletons, and about 16% rests with the top ten. The sample holds many counts of this clonotype. No antigen is known for it. The source material was PBMCs, sampled on the day of the yellow fever booster vaccination. The chain carries TRBV7-2 and TRBJ2-1, with D possibly being TRBD1 (6 bases). The receptor was isolated from a man aged 25-45 years who received the YFV17D yellow fever vaccine. The CDR3 bases are TGTGCCATTCACAGGGTGGGTAATGAGCAGTTCTTC. Residues: CAIHRVGNEQFF.